The 11 T cell receptor beta chains in this list originate from one sample, sequenced in a study of T cells in localized non-small cell lung cancer. Here immunoSEQ multiplex PCR was the method, and the copy in TCRdb shows in-frame clones only, minus some. The sample comprises about 33,000 clones, about nine tenths of which are singletons, and 17% rests with the top ten. The material sequenced was peripheral blood mononuclear cells, taken before any cancer treatment. The receptors come from a man aged 35 to 69 with stage III lung adenocarcinoma.

CDR3 region: CASSDSDGTSGGETQYF. The DNA for the CDR3 is TGTGCCAGCAGTGACAGCGACGGGACTAGCGGGGGGGAGACCCAGTACTTC. V is TRBV6-4 and J is TRBJ2-5; 15 nucleotides line up with TRBD2. The J segment lost 5 bases and the V segment lost 2 bases, leaving 6 bases of the junction unmatched. Germline CDR1 MRHNA, CDR2 SNTAGT. The CDR3 runs 17 residues.

This clone occurred a few times. This chain links TRBV28 with TRBJ1-2; D remains ambiguous. Trimming pared 7 bases from V and 2 bases from J, leaving 14 bases between. The germline CDR1 and CDR2 sequences are MDHEN and SYDVKM. This CDR3 is 14 amino acids long. The CDR3 spells CASTPPGSNYGYTF. The CDR3 DNA follows: TGTGCCAGCACCCCGCCTGGGTCCAACTATGGCTACACCTTC.

This clone occurred a few times. J is TRBJ2-1 and V is TRBV25-1; 7 bases line up with TRBD2. This CDR3 spans 15 amino acids. With 2 bases clipped from V and 1 base from J, the junction kept 2 bases outside the gene matches. Germline V gene sequence: CDR1 MGHDK, CDR2 SYGVNS. The chain's CDR3 is CASSEGGVSYNEQFF. CDR3 coding DNA: TGTGCCAGCAGTGAAGGGGGGGTGTCCTACAATGAGCAGTTCTTC. The variable domain in full, with the rest retrieved from reference TRBV25-1 and TRBJ2-1, is EADIYQTPRYLVIGTGKKITLECSQTMGHDKMYWYQQDPGMELHLIHYSYGVNSTEKGDLSSESTVSRIRTEHFPLTLESARPSHTSQYLCASSEGGVSYNEQFFGPGTRLTVL.

The gene calls are TRBV19 and TRBJ2-5, with 8 nucleotides matching TRBD1. Trimming removed 6 bases from V and 2 bases from J; junction bases left unmatched: 8. This CDR3 region has 15 residues. Looked up from germline, CDR1 is LNHDA and CDR2 is SQIVND (reference sequence). The CDR3, as DNA: TGTGCCAGTAGCCCCCACGACAGGGGACAAGAGACCCAGTACTTC. This gives the protein CASSPHDRGQETQYF.

The genes are TRBV5-1 and TRBJ1-5; D is perhaps TRBD1 (5 bases). The V gene lost 0 bases and the J gene lost 0 bases, with 10 bases spanning the gap. CDR3 length equals 16 residues. The germline CDR1 and CDR2 sequences are SGHRS and YFSETQ. This CDR3 is CASSLAGGDSNQPQHF. CDR3 bases: TGCGCCAGCAGCTTGGCCGGAGGGGATAGCAATCAGCCCCAGCATTTT.

The rearrangement uses TRBV2 and TRBJ1-2, with 8 bases that match TRBD1. Germline V CDR1 and CDR2: SNHLY, FYNNEI. This CDR3 is 14 amino acids long. The V and J ends lost 4 bases and 5 bases, in that order; junction bases with no gene match: 6. The CDR3 region is CASSVAGGAYGYTF. Here the CDR3 DNA reads TGTGCCAGCAGTGTGGCAGGGGGCGCTTATGGCTACACCTTC.

The genes are TRBV11-3 and TRBJ1-2; 7 bases agree with TRBD1. Germline values: CDR1 SGHNT, CDR2 YENEEA. The length of the CDR3 is 12 residues. Trimming at V came to 1 base and at J to 13 bases, leaving 6 bases not matched to a gene. CDR3 sequence reads: CASSLVDQGVTF. The CDR3 DNA is TGTGCCAGCAGCTTAGTAGACCAGGGGGTCACCTTC.

The rearrangement uses TRBV6-6 and TRBJ1-2; D is possibly TRBD1 (6 bases). CDR1 MNHNY and CDR2 SVGAGI come from the germline V gene (reference sequence). The CDR3 spans 14 residues. Trimming stripped 5 bases from V and 5 bases from J, with 15 bases between. CDR3 residues: CASSTGSDLYGYTF. The DNA of the CDR3 is TGTGCCAGCAGTACAGGGTCGGACTTATATGGCTACACCTTC.

The rearrangement joins TRBV28 to TRBJ1-2; D unresolved. The germline V and J ends were trimmed by 2 bases and 2 bases, with 0 bases remaining between them. This CDR3 is built from 11 residues. CDR1 is MDHEN and CDR2 is SYDVKM in the germline V gene. CDR3 amino acids: CASSLNYGYTF. The CDR3 DNA reads as TGTGCCAGCAGTTTAAACTATGGCTACACCTTC.

The chain uses TRBV6-1 and TRBJ2-7; D is unresolved. Trimming cost V 7 bases and J 5 bases, with 9 bases left between them. The germline gives CDR1 MNHNS, CDR2 SASEGT. This CDR3 is 11 amino acids long. The CDR3 DNA sequence: TGTGCCAGCACCGATTACGACGAGCAGTACTTC. Protein sequence: CASTDYDEQYF.

This chain uses TRBV7-2 with TRBJ2-3; 10 bases are a match to TRBD2. From germline, CDR1 is SGHTA and CDR2 FQGNSA. J gave up 0 bases and V 4 bases, and 4 bases lay outside the gene matches. This CDR3 comprises 16 residues. The CDR3 region is CASSSSGGRSTDTQYF. Here the CDR3 DNA reads TGTGCCAGCAGCTCTAGCGGGGGTCGCAGCACAGATACGCAGTATTTT.